This entry describes one TCR beta chain. Its antigen is unknown. This specimen comes from a study of T cell responses to AZD1222 COVID-19 vaccine. Regarding the study as a whole: Recipients of AZD1222 seropositive at baseline numbered only 5 or 6. Receipt of two AZD1222 doses was followed by a rise in Spike-specific TCR breadth and depth.

The germline CDR1 and CDR2 sequences are MDHEN and SYDVKM. This CDR3 is 12 amino acids long. Trimming cost V 6 bases and J 0 bases, with 5 bases left between them. The method was immunoSEQ multiplex PCR; TCRdb's version includes in-frame clones alone and lacks a portion of them. The sample holds 110,000 to 150,000 clones, around 91% seen once. The chain has TRBV28 and TRBJ1-2; D gene unclear. The origin of this receptor is an adult in good health. This sample comprised peripheral blood, obtained on day 0 of AZD1222 vaccination. The CDR3 DNA reads TGTGCCAGCAGCCGGACTAACTATGGCTACACCTTC. This gives the protein CASSRTNYGYTF.